This T cell receptor beta chain originates from a study of vaccination and CD4 T cells after COVID-19. Study context: Either a CEFX pool, an HIV-1 Nef pool, or no peptide was added to control cultures.

The V gene's germline CDR1 is SGHNT and CDR2 YENEEA. V was shortened by 6 bases and J by 2 bases, with 7 bases between the two germline ends. This CDR3 region has 12 residues. Treatment in this sample: roughly 10-day PBMC culture with coronavirus spike peptide pools or control peptides (ViraFEST assay). Antigen-specific T cells were expanded with peptide pools by ViraFEST, and TCRs were then sequenced. This clonotype has only a few counts. Its antigen is currently unknown. The Oncomine TCR Beta short-read assay generated sequence data from the DNA of cultured CD4+ T cells. One entry per CDR3 protein, called by TCRdb with MiXCR from the PCR reads. Of tens of thousands of distinct CDR3 sequences in the sample, 60% were seen once.

This chain uses TRBV11-3 with TRBJ1-2; TRBD1 is a possible D gene (6 bases). The clonotype originates from a human donor who received a COVID-19 vaccine. Sequencing used CD4+ T cells from blood, cultured in vitro, obtained after SARS-CoV-2 vaccination. The CDR3 nucleotides read TGTGCCAGCAGAACAGGGAACTATGGCTACACCTTC. This encodes CASRTGNYGYTF.